This paragraph reports one T cell receptor (beta chain). The entry originates in a study of control samples from healthy donors and cancer patients. Using immunoSEQ multiplex PCR, the repertoire was profiled, and TCRdb retains in-frame clones only, with some absent. The sample holds around 68,000 clones; roughly 82% are singletons and the top ten take 2.9%. The length of the CDR3 is 17 residues. The V segment lost 1 base and the J segment 6 bases; nucleotides outside the gene matches: 8. The germline V gene has CDR1 LNHNV and CDR2 YYDKDF (reference sequence). The sample consisted of PBMCs. This sequence was found in a woman aged 50 to 60 with lung cancer. J is TRBJ2-1 and V is TRBV15; 11 bases line up with TRBD2. CDR3 residues: CATSRGVTSGGFNEQFF. The CDR3, as DNA: TGTGCCACCAGCAGAGGTGTAACTAGCGGGGGTTTCAATGAGCAGTTCTTC.